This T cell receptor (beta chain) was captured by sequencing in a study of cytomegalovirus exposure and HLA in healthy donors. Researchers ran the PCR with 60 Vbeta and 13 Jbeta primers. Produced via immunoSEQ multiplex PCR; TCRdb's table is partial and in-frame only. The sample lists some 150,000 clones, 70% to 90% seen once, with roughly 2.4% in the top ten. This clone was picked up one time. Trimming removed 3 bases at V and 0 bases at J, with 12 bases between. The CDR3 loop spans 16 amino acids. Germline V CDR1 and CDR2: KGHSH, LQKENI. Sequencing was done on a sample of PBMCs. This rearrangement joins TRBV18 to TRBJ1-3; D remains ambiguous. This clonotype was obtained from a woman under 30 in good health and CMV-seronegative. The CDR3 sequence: CASSPAARFSGNTIYF. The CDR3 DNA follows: TGTGCCAGCTCACCCGCGGCGAGGTTCTCTGGAAACACCATATATTTT.